These T cell receptor beta chains were read from a single sample in a study of PD-1 blockade in classical Hodgkin lymphoma. Repertoires were generated with immunoSEQ multiplex PCR, while TCRdb's copy carries only in-frame clones and drops some. The sample yields roughly 20,000 clones, more than 90% seen once. The sequenced sample consisted of CD4+ T cells from blood. The receptors shown here come from a human donor with classical Hodgkin lymphoma. CDR3s include the opening cysteine and the closing phenylalanine or tryptophan. The D gene is left open where the match is weak. Only part of the rows carry a size: once, few, many, or a class if the clone is expanded.

J | V | size | D | CDR3 | DNA
TRBJ1-2 | TRBV2 | - | - | CAGGRPIGSSDGYTF | TGTGCCGGGGGGCGGCCCATCGGTAGTTCTGATGGCTACACCTTC
TRBJ2-5 | TRBV9 | - | - | CASSVAPTEVETQYF | TGTGCCAGCAGCGTAGCTCCTACCGAGGTAGAGACCCAGTACTTC
TRBJ2-7 | TRBV14 | once | - | CASSYRDGIHEQYF | TGTGCCAGCAGCTACCGGGACGGTATTCACGAGCAGTACTTC
TRBJ2-4 | TRBV7-8 | - | - | CASSSLLLAKNIQYF | TGTGCCAGCAGCTCTCTACTCCTAGCCAAAAACATTCAGTACTTC
TRBJ1-5 | TRBV9 | - | TRBD1 | CASSATGGDDQPQHF | TGTGCCAGCAGCGCGACAGGGGGCGACGATCAGCCCCAGCATTTT
TRBJ1-1 | TRBV4-2 | - | - | CASSQDRRIGQLEAFF | TGTGCCAGCAGCCAAGATCGGAGAATCGGGCAGCTTGAAGCTTTCTTT
TRBJ1-5 | TRBV19 | few | - | CASSMYQGPQHF | TGTGCCAGTAGTATGTACCAAGGGCCCCAGCATTTT
TRBJ1-4 | TRBV6-6 | - | TRBD1 | CASSRGQDEKLFF | TGTGCCAGCAGCAGGGGGCAGGATGAAAAACTGTTTTTT
TRBJ1-1 | TRBV7-9 | - | TRBD1 | CASSLGRQGARGTEAFF | TGTGCCAGCAGCCTGGGGCGACAGGGGGCGCGAGGCACTGAAGCTTTCTTT
TRBJ2-1 | TRBV4-1 | - | TRBD2 | CASSQRERGGLPMNEQFF | TGCGCCAGCAGCCAACGGGAGCGGGGGGGCCTTCCAATGAATGAGCAGTTCTTC
TRBJ1-5 | TRBV7-8 | - | TRBD1 | CASSLDRGTLSNQPQHF | TGTGCCAGCAGCTTAGACAGGGGAACCCTTAGCAATCAGCCCCAGCATTTT
TRBJ2-7 | TRBV5-4 | - | - | CASSSYSGATLLSYEQYF | TGTGCCAGCAGCTCTTACTCAGGGGCTACTCTACTCTCCTACGAGCAGTACTTC
TRBJ2-5 | TRBV19 | - | - | CASSIQPGETQYF | TGTGCCAGTAGTATTCAGCCAGGGGAGACCCAGTACTTC
TRBJ2-2 | TRBV2 | - | - | CASSEGAGAGVGELFF | TGTGCCAGCAGTGAAGGGGCAGGGGCCGGGGTCGGGGAGCTGTTTTTT
TRBJ1-2 | TRBV10-3 | - | TRBD1 | CATGPQDLDRVDGYTF | TGTGCCACCGGTCCCCAAGACCTCGACAGGGTAGATGGCTACACCTTC
TRBJ1-6 | TRBV5-1 | few | TRBD1 | CASSRDSLNSPLHF | TGCGCCAGCAGCCGGGACAGTCTTAATTCACCCCTCCACTTT
TRBJ2-1 | TRBV7-6 | once | TRBD2 | CASSLGGTSGVGDEQFF | TGTGCCAGCAGCTTAGGGGGGACTAGCGGAGTGGGGGATGAGCAGTTCTTC
TRBJ2-7 | TRBV19 | - | - | CASSSRDTGPYEQYF | TGTGCCAGTAGTTCCCGAGACACAGGACCCTACGAGCAGTACTTC
TRBJ2-7 | TRBV30 | once | - | CAWSVRTPLYRATYEQYF | TGTGCCTGGAGTGTACGGACCCCCCTTTACAGGGCCACCTACGAGCAGTACTTC
TRBJ2-3 | TRBV6-5 | - | - | CASRPGPDTQYF | TGTGCCAGCAGACCTGGCCCAGATACGCAGTATTTT
TRBJ2-2 | TRBV4-1 | - | TRBD2 | CASSQGWDLIREGPNTGELFF | TGCGCCAGCAGCCAAGGGTGGGATCTAATTCGGGAGGGGCCGAACACCGGGGAGCTGTTTTTT
TRBJ2-5 | TRBV4-3 | - | TRBD2 | CASSQVAGETQYF | TGCGCCAGCAGCCAAGTAGCGGGGGAGACCCAGTACTTC
TRBJ2-1 | TRBV21-1 | - | - | CASRQRDDGAESLNEQFF | TGTGCCAGCAGGCAAAGGGACGATGGGGCAGAAAGCCTCAATGAGCAGTTCTTC
TRBJ1-2 | TRBV7-2 | - | - | CASSPGQSFSYGYTF | TGTGCCAGCAGCCCGGGACAATCCTTCTCCTATGGCTACACCTTC
TRBJ2-7 | TRBV30 | - | - | CAWSVLAYEQYF | TGTGCCTGGAGTGTACTGGCGTACGAGCAGTACTTC
TRBJ2-2 | TRBV29-1 | - | TRBD1 | CSVEDRLPGELFF | TGCAGCGTTGAGGACAGGCTTCCCGGGGAGCTGTTTTTT
TRBJ1-1 | TRBV15 | - | - | CATSRQLNTEAFF | TGTGCCACCAGCCGTCAGTTGAACACTGAAGCTTTCTTT
TRBJ2-7 | TRBV5-6 | - | - | CATSNRRQENYEQYF | TGTGCCACCTCCAACCGGAGACAGGAGAATTACGAGCAGTACTTC
TRBJ2-2 | TRBV19 | - | TRBD2 | CASSIETTSRGELFF | TGTGCCAGTAGTATAGAAACGACTAGCCGCGGGGAGCTGTTTTTT
TRBJ2-1 | TRBV29-1 | - | - | CSVEEHKSSYNEQFF | TGCAGCGTTGAAGAGCACAAGAGCTCCTACAATGAGCAGTTCTTC
TRBJ1-1 | TRBV29-1 | few | - | CSVEQGMNTEAFF | TGCAGCGTTGAACAGGGAATGAACACTGAAGCTTTCTTT
TRBJ1-2 | TRBV2 | - | - | CASEFDRPYGYTF | TGTGCCAGCGAATTCGACAGGCCCTATGGCTACACCTTC
TRBJ2-3 | TRBV5-1 | - | - | CASSLRQASTDTQYF | TGCGCCAGCAGCTTAAGGCAGGCGAGCACAGATACGCAGTATTTT
TRBJ1-2 | TRBV7-6 | - | - | CASSSSSGRYYGYTF | TGTGCCAGCAGCTCGTCGTCGGGACGGTACTATGGCTACACCTTC
TRBJ2-7 | TRBV5-4 | - | - | CASSLRQGLYEQYF | TGTGCCAGCAGCTTGAGGCAGGGACTCTACGAGCAGTACTTC
TRBJ2-2 | TRBV29-1 | - | TRBD1 | CSAGDRDNLKLFF | TGCAGCGCCGGGGACAGGGATAACTTGAAGCTGTTTTTT
TRBJ2-3 | TRBV6-5 | - | - | CASSLQSFTDTQYF | TGTGCCAGCAGTCTCCAAAGTTTCACAGATACGCAGTATTTT
TRBJ1-1 | TRBV5-1 | few | - | CASSLDPAGLTEAFF | TGCGCCAGCAGCTTGGATCCTGCAGGGCTGACTGAAGCTTTCTTT
TRBJ1-4 | TRBV5-5 | - | - | CASSLAQNEKLFF | TGTGCCAGCAGCTTGGCGCAGAATGAAAAACTGTTTTTT
TRBJ2-5 | TRBV4-1 | - | - | CASSNGGWYQETQYF | TGCGCCAGCAGCAACGGGGGTTGGTACCAAGAGACCCAGTACTTC
TRBJ2-5 | TRBV18 | - | TRBD1 | CASSEHTGAIGTQYF | TGTGCCAGCTCAGAACATACAGGGGCTATAGGGACCCAGTACTTC